This is a list of T cell receptor beta chains from one sample in a study of blood T cell repertoires in COVID-19. The assay was immunoSEQ multiplex PCR, and TCRdb's table has in-frame clones only and misses some. The sample has 110,000 to 150,000 clones, about 80% seen once; the top ten hold approximately 9.5%. The source material was peripheral blood. These TCRs come from a woman of 80 years or more in a cohort sampled during active or convalescent COVID-19. Each CDR3 is given with its conserved first and last residue. A D gene is named only where the DNA matches it firmly. Rows give clone size only sometimes, using once, few, many, or a class for an expanded clone.

j_gene | d_gene | v_gene | abundance | CDR3aa | CDR3nt
TRBJ1-1 | TRBD1 | TRBV18 | - | CASSPIVVTGGSGTEAFF | TGTGCCAGCTCTCCTATCGTTGTTACAGGGGGCTCGGGCACTGAAGCTTTCTTT
TRBJ1-4 | - | TRBV4-1 | once | CASSQDRVTNEKLFF | TGCGCCAGCAGCCAAGACAGGGTTACTAATGAAAAACTGTTTTTT
TRBJ1-3 | - | TRBV11-2 | - | CASSRGSLGNTIYF | TGTGCCAGCAGCCGCGGGTCCCTGGGGAACACCATATATTTT
TRBJ2-5 | - | TRBV3-1/TRBV3-2 | once | CASSQEAPGTQYF | TGTGCCAGCAGCCAAGAGGCCCCTGGGACCCAGTACTTC
TRBJ2-5 | - | TRBV7-6 | - | CASSPGGSVETQYF | TGTGCCAGCAGCCCGGGGGGCTCGGTGGAGACCCAGTACTTC
TRBJ2-1 | TRBD2 | TRBV7-2 | - | CASSLFLAVYNEQFF | TGTGCCAGCAGCTTGTTCCTAGCGGTCTACAATGAGCAGTTCTTC
TRBJ2-7 | - | TRBV5-1 | - | CASSLNPGTYEQYF | TGCGCCAGCAGCTTGAATCCGGGAACCTACGAGCAGTACTTC
TRBJ2-1 | - | TRBV18 | - | CASSPPGGGRGGEQFF | TGTGCCAGCTCACCACCGGGCGGGGGCAGGGGAGGTGAGCAGTTCTTC
TRBJ1-5 | - | TRBV18 | few | CASSQGLNGEPQHF | TGTGCCAGCTCCCAGGGACTCAACGGGGAGCCCCAGCATTTT
TRBJ2-5 | - | TRBV5-1 | - | CASSLSNGSRGTQYF | TGCGCCAGCAGCTTGTCTAATGGGAGCCGGGGGACCCAGTACTTC
TRBJ1-2 | - | TRBV5-1 | few | CASSLDVTQDYGYTF | TGCGCCAGCAGCTTGGACGTGACACAAGACTATGGCTACACCTTC
TRBJ1-1 | - | TRBV7-9 | - | CASSLLTMNTEAFF | TGTGCCAGCAGCTTACTAACCATGAACACTGAAGCTTTCTTT
TRBJ1-6 | TRBD1 | TRBV18 | - | CASSPLPTGGPDSPLHF | TGTGCCAGCTCACCACTCCCGACAGGGGGCCCGGATTCACCCCTCCACTTT
TRBJ1-2 | TRBD1 | TRBV6-5 | - | CASLRQGADYGYTF | TGTGCCAGCCTCCGACAGGGGGCCGACTATGGCTACACCTTC
TRBJ2-4 | TRBD2 | TRBV19 | once | CASSPSGGFSTKNIQYF | TGTGCCAGTAGTCCTAGCGGGGGGTTTTCCACCAAAAACATTCAGTACTTC
TRBJ1-2 | - | TRBV19 | - | CASSIVGGTVYGYTF | TGTGCCAGTAGTATAGTTGGCGGGACGGTCTATGGCTACACCTTC
TRBJ2-5 | - | TRBV11-1 | once | CASSAFPQETQYF | TGTGCCAGCAGCGCATTCCCCCAGGAGACCCAGTACTTC
TRBJ2-7 | TRBD1 | TRBV7-9 | few | CASTSYRDRGTIEQYF | TGTGCCAGCACCTCGTATCGGGACAGGGGGACTATCGAGCAGTACTTC
TRBJ2-2 | - | TRBV6-5 | - | CASTGGGWTGELFF | TGTGCCAGCACTGGAGGGGGCTGGACCGGGGAGCTGTTTTTT
TRBJ2-3 | TRBD2 | TRBV24-1 | - | CATSESTSGLWGDTQYF | TGTGCCACCAGCGAATCGACTAGCGGGTTATGGGGAGATACGCAGTATTTT
TRBJ2-1 | TRBD2 | TRBV2 | - | CASSQRLAGSNEQFF | TGTGCCAGCAGCCAAAGACTAGCGGGGTCCAATGAGCAGTTCTTC
TRBJ2-1 | TRBD2 | TRBV6-6 | - | CASSYGTRSWEQFF | TGTGCCAGCAGTTACGGGACTAGGTCTTGGGAGCAGTTCTTC
TRBJ2-3 | TRBD2 | TRBV3-1/TRBV3-2 | - | CASSQGSVAGVSTDTQYF | TGTGCCAGCAGCCAAGGGTCGGTAGCGGGGGTTAGCACAGATACGCAGTATTTT
TRBJ2-5 | - | TRBV19 | - | CASSIGFGDSETQYF | TGTGCCAGTAGTATTGGGTTCGGGGATTCGGAGACCCAGTACTTC
TRBJ2-1 | TRBD1 | TRBV5-5 | - | CASSPGQTYNEQFF | TGTGCCAGCAGCCCGGGACAGACTTACAATGAGCAGTTCTTC
TRBJ1-1 | TRBD1 | TRBV6-5 | - | CASSYSFTGGTEAFF | TGTGCCAGCAGTTACTCTTTCACAGGGGGCACTGAAGCTTTCTTT
TRBJ1-2 | - | TRBV14 | - | CASRGGVSYGYTF | TGTGCCAGCAGGGGGGGGGTTAGCTATGGCTACACCTTC
TRBJ1-6 | TRBD1 | TRBV5-1 | - | CASSIGDRVSPLHF | TGCGCCAGCAGCATAGGGGACAGGGTTTCACCCCTCCACTTT
TRBJ2-1 | TRBD1 | TRBV6-1 | - | CASSDRTGVDEQFF | TGTGCCAGCAGTGACAGGACAGGGGTCGATGAGCAGTTCTTC
TRBJ2-3 | - | TRBV7-9 | - | CASAGATDTQYF | TGTGCCAGCGCGGGGGCTACAGATACGCAGTATTTT
TRBJ2-3 | TRBD2 | TRBV7-2 | - | CASSLGLAGGSDTQYF | TGTGCCAGCAGCTTAGGACTAGCGGGGGGAAGCGATACGCAGTATTTT
TRBJ2-1 | - | TRBV18 | - | CASSPGIGGNEQFF | TGTGCCAGCTCACCCGGTATCGGTGGCAATGAGCAGTTCTTC
TRBJ1-1 | - | TRBV5-4 | - | CASSLVGEGTEAFF | TGTGCCAGCAGCTTGGTAGGGGAGGGAACTGAAGCTTTCTTT
TRBJ2-1 | TRBD2 | TRBV19 | few | CASNGGGAHEQFF | TGTGCCAGTAACGGCGGGGGGGCCCATGAGCAGTTCTTC
TRBJ2-7 | TRBD1 | TRBV5-1 | once | CASSLVSGTGGYEQYF | TGCGCCAGCAGCTTGGTCTCCGGGACAGGGGGCTATGAGCAGTACTTC
TRBJ2-1 | - | TRBV18 | few | CASSRSGAAGDEQFF | TGTGCCAGCTCACGCTCAGGGGCGGCTGGCGATGAGCAGTTCTTC
TRBJ2-1 | - | TRBV19 | - | CASSNQEGFHNEQFF | TGTGCCAGTAGTAACCAAGAGGGCTTCCACAATGAGCAGTTCTTC
TRBJ1-2 | - | TRBV3-1/TRBV3-2 | - | CASSKTENYGYTF | TGTGCCAGCAGCAAGACTGAGAACTATGGCTACACCTTC
TRBJ1-5 | - | TRBV19 | - | CASGPGLSNQPQHF | TGTGCCAGTGGTCCTGGACTAAGCAATCAGCCCCAGCATTTT
TRBJ1-1 | TRBD1 | TRBV10-3 | - | CAIRDRGNTEAFF | TGTGCCATCAGAGACAGGGGAAACACTGAAGCTTTCTTT
TRBJ2-7 | TRBD1 | TRBV5-1 | - | CASSLGWDRGRGEQYF | TGCGCCAGCAGCTTGGGTTGGGACAGGGGGCGCGGCGAGCAGTACTTC
TRBJ2-1 | - | TRBV5-1 | - | CASSLYGNEQFF | TGCGCCAGCAGCTTGTACGGGAATGAGCAGTTCTTC
TRBJ1-2 | - | TRBV19 | - | CASRRSGARRTNGYTF | TGTGCCAGTAGGCGATCCGGGGCTCGGAGGACTAATGGCTACACCTTC
TRBJ1-6 | - | TRBV7-2 | - | CASSAQGSPLHF | TGTGCCAGCAGCGCGCAGGGTTCACCCCTCCACTTT
TRBJ1-4 | - | TRBV6-5 | - | CASSTAGTPKLFF | TGTGCCAGCAGTACAGCCGGGACACCAAAACTGTTTTTT
TRBJ1-3 | TRBD1 | TRBV7-9 | few | CASSLQGTGNTIYF | TGTGCCAGCAGTTTACAGGGGACTGGAAACACCATATATTTT
TRBJ1-3 | - | TRBV29-1 | - | CSAGSSGNTIYF | TGCAGCGCAGGGAGCTCTGGAAACACCATATATTTT
TRBJ2-5 | - | TRBV3-1/TRBV3-2 | few | CASSPHRSFRGETQYF | TGTGCCAGCAGTCCCCACCGGTCGTTTAGGGGAGAGACCCAGTACTTC
TRBJ2-5 | - | TRBV24-1 | - | CATSDSGRGGAQYF | TGTGCCACCAGTGATTCAGGCAGAGGAGGGGCCCAGTACTTC